One and the same sample provided the 8 T cell receptor beta chains below, sequenced in a study of blood T cell repertoires in COVID-19. Clones were read by immunoSEQ multiplex PCR, and TCRdb kept only the in-frame ones, dropping some. The sample carries tens of thousands of clones, around 89% recorded once. Material for sequencing was peripheral blood. The receptor set was obtained from a woman of 80 years or more with acute or convalescent COVID-19.

The table lists this clone with a count of one. V gene TRBV20-1 combines with J gene TRBJ2-3, with 13 bases lining up with TRBD2. The CDR3 sequence is 16 residues long. Germline values: CDR1 DFQATT, CDR2 SNEGSKA (reference sequence). Losses at the gene ends were 3 bases for V and 5 bases for J; bases not matched to a gene: 8. This CDR3 reads CSASRTSGSMLDTQYF. The DNA of the CDR3 is TGCAGTGCTAGTAGGACTAGCGGGAGTATGTTAGATACGCAGTATTTT.

The chain links TRBV5-5 to TRBJ2-2; D is undetermined. This CDR3 is built from 16 residues. Per germline, CDR1 SGHKS and CDR2 YYEKEE (reference sequence). Trimming took 6 bases from V and 3 from J, leaving 18 bases between them. The CDR3 protein is CASIVGASVDTGELFF. CDR3 coding DNA: TGTGCCAGCATAGTAGGAGCGTCAGTCGACACCGGGGAGCTGTTTTTT. Based on the CDR3 plus reference TRBV5-5 and TRBJ2-2, the full variable domain is DAGVTQSPTHLIKTRGQQVTLRCSPISGHKSVSWYQQVLGQGPQFIFQYYEKEERGRGNFPDRFSARQFPNYSSELNVNALLLGDSALYLCASIVGASVDTGELFFGEGSRLTVL.

CDR3 residues: CARSLQRDRVQYEQFF. CDR3 coding DNA: TGTGCCAGAAGCCTCCAACGGGACAGGGTGCAATATGAGCAGTTCTTC. This chain uses TRBV5-3 with TRBJ2-1; 9 nucleotides agree with TRBD1. TRBV5-3 is designated an ORF whose function remains uncertain. CDR3 length equals 16 residues. V was pared by 4 bases and J by 8 bases, with 13 bases of the junction left unmatched.

The V call is TRBV7-9, the J call TRBJ1-4; tentatively, D is TRBD1 (5 bases). Trimming pared 4 bases from V and 3 bases from J, leaving 15 bases between. CDR1 and CDR2 (germline): SEHNR, FQNEAQ (reference sequence). The CDR3 runs 16 residues. The CDR3 DNA reads as TGTGCCAGCAGCTATCCCTCAGGGCTCGCTAATGAAAAACTGTTTTTT. This sequence encodes CASSYPSGLANEKLFF.

The V gene is TRBV6-5, the J gene TRBJ2-2, with 9 bases that match TRBD1. This CDR3 has 14 amino acids. Per germline, CDR1 MNHEY and CDR2 SVGAGI. Unmatched junction bases numbered 8, after V lost 9 bases and J lost 6 bases. DNA of the CDR3: TGTGCCAGGTTGGGACAGGGCTTCGCCGGGGAGCTGTTTTTT. This gives the protein CARLGQGFAGELFF.

The V and J genes are TRBV11-2 and TRBJ1-1, with 7 nucleotides matching TRBD1. CDR3 length equals 14 residues. V was pared by 5 bases and J by 3 bases, with 6 bases of the junction left unmatched. Germline V CDR1 and CDR2: SGHAT, FQNNGV. In DNA, the CDR3 is TGTGCCAGCAGCAAACGTCAGGGGGACACTGAAGCTTTCTTT. As protein: CASSKRQGDTEAFF. Based on the CDR3 plus reference TRBV11-2 and TRBJ1-1, the full variable domain is EAGVAQSPRYKIIEKRQSVAFWCNPISGHATLYWYQQILGQGPKLLIQFQNNGVVDDSQLPKDRFSAERLKGVDSTLKIQPAKLEDSAVYLCASSKRQGDTEAFFGQGTRLTVV.

This chain links TRBV4-3 with TRBJ2-3, with TRBD2 matching over 9 bases. This CDR3 has 16 residues. Germline V gene data show CDR1 as LGHNA and CDR2 as YSLEER. V trimming: 1 base; J trimming: 4 bases; junction bases outside the gene matches: 6. The CDR3 DNA sequence: TGCGCCAGCAGCCAAGGCCTTAGCGGGGGATCAGATACGCAGTATTTT. Translating gives CASSQGLSGGSDTQYF.

The chain's CDR3 is CASSSDPGGRPDTQYF. CDR3 DNA sequence: TGCGCCAGCAGCTCCGACCCAGGGGGGAGACCAGATACGCAGTATTTT. The V gene is TRBV5-1, the J gene TRBJ2-3, with a weak D call TRBD1 (7 bases). The CDR3 extends over 16 amino acids. CDR1 is SGHRS, CDR2 YFSETQ, per germline. Trimming removed 3 bases from V and 4 bases from J, with 18 bases in between.